This T cell receptor beta chain was captured by sequencing in a study of T cells after yellow fever vaccination (dated by TCRdb to the late 2010s). About the full investigation: Libraries from fractions with low cell numbers were prepared with the SMART-Seq v4 Ultra Low Input RNA kit. To follow T-cell clones before and after primary and booster YFV17D yellow fever vaccination, bulk TCR alpha and beta repertoires were sequenced over time. Two healthy male donors made up the cohort, one aged 18 to 29 years and the other aged 30 to 40 years. Blood was collected at multiple timepoints before and after primary and secondary immunization, and bulk PBMC replicates and cell subsets were isolated. Points the paper makes about the study in general: Because the study included only a couple of donors, the extent to which the findings can be generalized is limited. A small fraction of clonotypes appeared in both the CD4 and CD8 compartments, likely as a result of convergent recombination. Compared with the primary T-cell response, the secondary T-cell response was faster but weaker, reaching its peak on day 5 rather than on day 15. FACS-sorted repertoires could contain abundant contaminating clonotypes from the bulk population, so computational filtering was required. After the booster, most clones that had expanded after primary vaccination were detected again (around 96% of CD4 and about 88% of CD8), suggesting broad maintenance of memory.

As to this clonotype: Its target antigen remains unknown. No per-base quality is available; no much larger clone lies one base away.

Synthesis of TCR cDNA relied on 5'RACE template switching, a step that introduced a universal primer site along with unique molecular identifiers. Priming of cDNA synthesis was performed from both the TCR alpha and TCR beta constant segments. Library amplification used two PCR steps, and the second PCR step added sample barcodes and sequencing adapters. Libraries were sequenced on Illumina HiSeq 2500 (2x100 bp) or NovaSeq (2x150 bp). Turning to the authors' computational methods: Demultiplexing of reads and collapsing into UMI consensus sequences were performed with MIGEC, and V(D)J alignment was carried out with MiXCR. Vaccine-responding clonotypes were identified with edgeR using replicate PBMC samples, with FDR below 0.01 and a log2 fold change above 5 up to day 15 being required. Bulk clonotypes were assigned CD4 or CD8 identity according to which sequenced CD4 or CD8 repertoire held them at higher abundance. TCRdb reworked the public reads: Q25 trimming with fastp, MiXCR clone assembly, productive beta chains retained. Merged by CDR3 protein, the rows form single entries marked with the most common genes and DNA. Here the V and J calls rest on TCRdb's processing, not on the authors' analysis. The sample contains approximately 150,000 distinct CDR3 sequences, 6.2% of them found a single time. Nearly 3% of the sample lies in the top ten.

Taken with the paper, the label for treatment or condition translates to: live attenuated yellow fever vaccine strain. A standard Ficoll-Paque protocol was used to isolate PBMCs from peripheral blood. Dynabeads CD4 and CD8 positive selection kits were used to isolate CD4 and CD8 T-cell fractions. TriZol was used to extract RNA from bulk PBMCs, CD4 and CD8 fractions, and dextramer-positive and dextramer-negative fractions. There are 13 amino acids in the CDR3, from cysteine to phenylalanine inclusive. Only the CDR3 DNA stays, 39 bases, in frame from base 1. The germline ends are 12 bases apart after V is trimmed by 6 bases and J by 1 base. The CDR1 and CDR2 encoded by the germline V gene (reference sequence) are DFQATT and SNEGSKA.

This receptor was identified in a man between 18 and 35 years old who received the YFV17D yellow fever vaccine. The chain employs TRBV20-1 and TRBJ1-1; the D gene is possibly TRBD1, with 5 bases matching. The source was CD4+ T cells sorted from PBMCs, collected on the day of the first yellow fever vaccination. The CDR3 here reads CSAGATKNTEAFF. The nucleotide sequence reads as follows: TGCAGTGCAGGGGCCACAAAGAACACTGAAGCTTTCTTT.